This record concerns one T cell receptor (beta chain) sequence. It lacks a known antigen. Within one base of it there is no much larger clone, and no base qualities were kept. The CDR3 regions of human TCRbeta chains were analyzed by immunosequencing. The authors' analysis ran thus. Repertoire TCRs were matched against a reference library of SARS-CoV-2-specific TCRs generated with the MIRA antigen-specificity platform. Breadth was defined as the fraction of unique TCRs that were SARS-CoV-2-associated, and depth was defined as the fraction of total T cells that were SARS-CoV-2-associated. Using the MIRA data, each spike-specific TCR was mapped to the spike region that the TCR reacts to and placed in a CD4 or CD8 class. Log10-transformed breadth and depth values were compared by one-way ANOVA with Sidak's multiple comparisons tests. Imported from immuneACCESS, the table was reduced by TCRdb to in-frame sequences with V and J called. These copies leave out some clones; in studies compared against another copy, an unresolved V gene accounts for under half, and the cause of the remainder is not known. That table furnishes V, J and clone size, whereas the DNA furnished D and trimming. The sample table records 100,000 to 150,000 clones; approximately 92% of these occur just once. Together, the top ten hold 0.9% to 1.3% of the sample.

The sample's time point, from its label and the paper: about 28 days (+/-7) after the second vaccine dose. AZD1222 recipients given second doses at about 4 weeks or at about 12 weeks were pooled, since spike-specific TCR depth and breadth were not found to differ between the two schedules. Samples from vaccinated people were obtained from the UK trials COV001 and COV002, which included a single-blind randomized controlled phase 2/3 trial of AZD1222 (ChAdOx1 nCoV-19) in healthy adults. For TCRbeta chain sequencing, PBMC samples were collected from trial participants at day 0 and at day 28 after the second dose. The sample is drawn from a study of T cell responses to AZD1222 COVID-19 vaccine (dated by TCRdb to the early 2020s). Study-level background: A total of about 240 trial participants underwent TCR sequencing, of whom 200 to 220 received two doses of AZD1222 and about 25 received two doses of the MenACWY control vaccine. Trial participants were enrolled into age subgroups of 18-55, 56-69 and 70-plus years, which contained around 150, 29 and 61 TCR-sequenced participants, respectively.

On the study overall, not on this receptor specifically: The 56-69-year group was small, and its depth increase did not reach significance, likely because of low power. Vaccine-associated CD4 TCRs spanned the whole spike protein, with dominant responses in regions 160-218 and 743-854. Spike-specific TCR breadth and depth rose significantly after two AZD1222 doses compared with day 0 and with MenACWY recipients. Conclusions about previously exposed vaccinees are limited, since just 5 to 7 AZD1222 recipients were seropositive for SARS-CoV-2 at baseline. Nearly half of unique spike-specific TCRs reportedly recognized epitopes outside regions mutated in the B.1.351 and B.1.1.7 variants. Most participants were white British and females outnumbered males, and the authors suggested that clonal diversity may have been underestimated. Because no samples from the day 14 peak response were available, repertoires could be characterized only after the peak T cell response.

CDR1 and CDR2 were assigned from the germline V gene as MDHEN and SYDVKM. The CDR3, cysteine through phenylalanine, is 17 amino acids long. Left in the record is the CDR3 DNA by itself, 51 bases read in frame from the first base. The germline V and J ends show losses of 2 bases and 1 base respectively, and no gene match explains 6 bases of the junction. This sequence originates from an adult who received the AZD1222 COVID-19 vaccine. In this chain, TRBV28 is recombined with TRBJ2-4, with 9 junctional bases fitting TRBD1. Sequenced material: peripheral blood, taken 28 days after the second AZD1222 dose. The sequenced DNA: TGTGCCAGCAGTTTAACAGGGGGCGGGGCTGCCAAAAACATTCAGTACTTC. Its protein reads: CASSLTGGGAAKNIQYF. Reference TRBV28 and TRBJ2-4 genes cover what lies past the CDR3, so the full variable domain is DVKVTQSSRYLVKRTGEKVFLECVQDMDHENMFWYRQDPGLGLRLIYFSYDVKMKEKGDIPEGYSVSREKKERFSLILESASTNQTSMYLCASSLTGGGAAKNIQYFGAGTRLSVL.